This T cell receptor (beta chain) was obtained from a study of cytomegalovirus exposure and HLA in healthy donors. Study-wide results and caveats: Reports indicated that the classifier achieved high specificity and sensitivity in diagnosing cytomegalovirus status. Some V segments, TRBV6-2 and TRBV6-3 among them, were indistinguishable and were therefore excluded.

This clone was detected a few times. The target antigen is unknown. The PCR employed 60 Vbeta primers together with 13 Jbeta primers. Using immunoSEQ multiplex PCR, the repertoire was profiled, and TCRdb retains in-frame clones only, with some absent. The sample lists about 150,000 clones, nearly 80% seen once, with roughly 13% in the top ten. The CDR3 extends over 13 amino acids. The germline gives CDR1 MDHEN, CDR2 SYDVKM. V was clipped by 3 bases and J by 4 bases, with 9 bases between them. This TCR was sampled from a man aged 30 to 45 in good health and CMV-seropositive. The chain combines TRBV28 with TRBJ1-1, with unresolved D. Sequenced input: PBMCs. The CDR3 bases are TGTGCCAGCAGTTTGGGAGGGATCACTGAAGCTTTCTTT. As protein: CASSLGGITEAFF.